This T cell receptor (beta chain) was sequenced for a study of CD8+CD57+ T cells in acquired aplastic anemia. Across the study: Mean DNA quantity obtained from sorted CD4+ and CD8+ cells was about 3 ug. For CD4+ cells, healthy donors had an average of approximately 9.8 million reads.

Points from the study as a whole: Fewer than 35 shared CD8+ CDR3s appeared highly expressed within patients' immunodominant clones.

The CDR3 is 13 residues long. Per germline, CDR1 SEHNR and CDR2 FQNEAQ (reference sequence). Trimming pared 0 bases from V and 7 bases from J, leaving 9 bases between. Remarks on this clonotype: Its antigen remains unknown.

CDR3 and TCR beta VDJ profiling relied on a genomic DNA template. Each CDR3 protein gets one entry after TCRdb re-called the reads with MiXCR. In the table there are about 68,000 distinct CDR3 sequences, 45% to 55% of which are singletons. Material: sorted CD4+, CD8+, or CD8+CD57+ T cells (not recorded which) from PBMCs. V and J are TRBV7-9 and TRBJ1-2; D is possibly TRBD1 (5 bases). This clonotype originated in a human donor in good health, serving as a control. The CDR3 sequence is CASSLAGGGGYTF. CDR3 DNA: TGTGCCAGCAGCTTAGCGGGGGGAGGTGGCTACACCTTC.